Following are 22 T cell receptor beta chains from one sample sequenced in a study of blood T cell repertoires in COVID-19. The repertoire was sequenced with immunoSEQ multiplex PCR; TCRdb's copy has only in-frame clones and lacks some. The sample has 160,000 or so clones; 80% are singletons. The sample consisted of peripheral blood. The receptors were gathered from a man aged 60 to 75 with acute or convalescent COVID-19.

The chain couples TRBV2 to TRBJ2-2, with TRBD1 as a possible D gene (6 bases). The CDR3 loop spans 17 amino acids. The ends were cut back, 8 bases at V and 4 bases at J, with 23 bases in the middle. Germline values: CDR1 SNHLY, CDR2 FYNNEI. CDR3 protein: CASSPDSGGPGTGELFF. DNA of the CDR3: TGTGCCAGCTCACCCGATTCTGGGGGCCCGGGCACCGGGGAGCTGTTTTTT.

This chain links TRBV28 with TRBJ2-7; 9 bases align to TRBD1. Germline-derived CDR1 and CDR2 are MDHEN and SYDVKM. The CDR3 consists of 14 residues. V was pared by 7 bases and J by 1 base, with 5 bases of the junction left unmatched. CDR3 coding DNA: TGTGCCAGCATTACCGGGACAGGGTCCTACGAGCAGTACTTC. This encodes CASITGTGSYEQYF.

This sequence joins TRBV28 and TRBJ2-7; 13 nucleotides agree with TRBD2. The CDR3 contains 14 residues. Germline CDR1 and CDR2: MDHEN and SYDVKM. The V segment lost 6 bases and the J segment 3 bases; nucleotides outside the gene matches: 2. The CDR3 loop is CASRTSGRVYEQYF. The CDR3, as DNA: TGTGCCAGCAGAACTAGCGGGAGGGTCTACGAGCAGTACTTC.

The V gene is TRBV19, the J gene TRBJ1-1, with TRBD1 as a possible D gene (5 bases). This CDR3 spans 13 amino acids. V was cut by 4 bases and J by 3 bases, with 9 bases left in between. Germline-derived CDR1 and CDR2 are LNHDA and SQIVND (reference sequence). CDR3 protein: CASSRRGDTEAFF. Here the CDR3 DNA reads TGTGCCAGTAGTAGGCGGGGGGACACTGAAGCTTTCTTT.

This clone came up once. J is TRBJ2-7 and V is TRBV28; 7 nucleotides agree with TRBD1. CDR1 MDHEN and CDR2 SYDVKM come from the germline V gene. This CDR3 has 14 residues. The V segment lost 7 bases and the J segment 0 bases; nucleotides outside the gene matches: 6. DNA of the CDR3: TGTGCCAGCAACGAACAGGGGAGCTCCTACGAGCAGTACTTC. The encoded protein is CASNEQGSSYEQYF. The whole variable domain, remainder taken from reference TRBV28 and TRBJ2-7, is DVKVTQSSRYLVKRTGEKVFLECVQDMDHENMFWYRQDPGLGLRLIYFSYDVKMKEKGDIPEGYSVSREKKERFSLILESASTNQTSMYLCASNEQGSSYEQYFGPGTRLTVT.

The rearrangement links TRBV19 to TRBJ1-1; D gene unclear. The CDR3 loop spans 12 amino acids. The germline V gene has CDR1 LNHDA and CDR2 SQIVND (reference sequence). Trimming removed 6 bases at V and 6 bases at J, with 11 bases between. CDR3 sequence: CASSPRLAEAFF. The CDR3 nucleotides are TGTGCCAGTAGCCCCAGATTGGCTGAAGCTTTCTTT. Together with reference TRBV19 and TRBJ1-1, the CDR3 gives the full variable domain: DGGITQSPKYLFRKEGQNVTLSCEQNLNHDAMYWYRQDPGQGLRLIYYSQIVNDFQKGDIAEGYSVSREKKESFPLTVTSAQKNPTAFYLCASSPRLAEAFFGQGTRLTVV.

In nucleotides, the CDR3 is TGTGCCAGCAGTGAAGAAGGGGGACCGTTGAGCTCCTACGAGCAGTACTTC. It specifies CASSEEGGPLSSYEQYF. The chain recombines TRBV2 with TRBJ2-7, with D possibly TRBD1 on 6 matching bases. CDR3 length: 17 residues. The V and J ends lost 1 base and 0 bases respectively, with 16 bases between them. Germline V gives CDR1 SNHLY, CDR2 FYNNEI.

This chain links TRBV19 with TRBJ1-1, with D maybe TRBD1 (6 bases). From germline, CDR1 is LNHDA and CDR2 SQIVND (reference sequence). V was trimmed by 1 base and J by 0 bases, leaving 9 bases between them. The CDR3 spans 15 residues. Here the CDR3 DNA reads TGTGCCAGTAGTATAGGGGACAACATGAACACTGAAGCTTTCTTT. Protein: CASSIGDNMNTEAFF.

The chain is built from TRBV2 and TRBJ2-6; no clear D. Germline V gene sequence: CDR1 SNHLY, CDR2 FYNNEI. Trimming cost V 3 bases and J 2 bases, with 8 bases left between them. The CDR3 sequence is 15 residues long. The CDR3 loop is CASSDPTTGANVLTF. The CDR3 DNA sequence: TGTGCCAGCAGTGATCCCACTACTGGGGCCAACGTCCTGACTTTC. The entire variable domain, with the rest obtained from reference TRBV2 and TRBJ2-6, is as follows: EPEVTQTPSHQVTQMGQEVILRCVPISNHLYFYWYRQILGQKVEFLVSFYNNEISEKSEIFDDQFSVERPDGSNFTLKIRSTKLEDSAMYFCASSDPTTGANVLTFGAGSRLTVL.

In its sample, this clone was seen a few times. The rearrangement joins TRBV21-1 to TRBJ1-6. TRBV21-1 is assigned pseudogene status. The CDR3 totals 14 residues. The CDR3 DNA follows: TGTGCCAGCAGCAAAGCTGGAGCCAATTCACCCCTCCACTTT. It translates to CASSKAGANSPLHF.

CDR3 nucleotide sequence: TGTGCCAGCAGCGTAGCGAGACTAGAAGCAGATACGCAGTATTTT. The encoded protein is CASSVARLEADTQYF. This rearrangement joins TRBV9 to TRBJ2-3; weak D call: TRBD2 (6 bases). Trimming took 0 bases from V and 4 from J, leaving 12 bases between them. Germline V lookup: CDR1 SGDLS, CDR2 YYNGEE. CDR3 length: 15 residues. The full variable domain, rest sourced from reference TRBV9 and TRBJ2-3, is DSGVTQTPKHLITATGQRVTLRCSPRSGDLSVYWYQQSLDQGLQFLIQYYNGEERAKGNILERFSAQQFPDLHSELNLSSLELGDSALYFCASSVARLEADTQYFGPGTRLTVL.

The chain uses TRBV28 and TRBJ1-5; TRBD1 matches at 11 bases. Germline loops: CDR1 MDHEN, CDR2 SYDVKM. The CDR3 extends over 17 amino acids. The V segment lost 5 bases and the J segment 4 bases; nucleotides outside the gene matches: 10. The CDR3 nucleotides read TGTGCCAGCAGTGCCGGGACAGGGGGTTTTAGAAATCAGCCCCAGCATTTT. Its translation is CASSAGTGGFRNQPQHF.

The gene calls are TRBV6-5 and TRBJ2-7; 8 nucleotides match TRBD1. Trimming took 7 bases from V and 7 from J; bases not matched to a gene: 9. CDR1 and CDR2 from the germline V gene are MNHEY and SVGAGI. This CDR3 is 13 amino acids long. The CDR3, as DNA: TGTGCCAGCAAACGAAGGACAGGGCTTGAGCAGTACTTC. Its translation is CASKRRTGLEQYF.

The CDR3 sequence is CAISESIQNTGELFF. The CDR3, as DNA: TGTGCCATCAGTGAGTCGATACAAAACACCGGGGAGCTGTTTTTT. The rearrangement joins TRBV10-3 to TRBJ2-2; the D is unclear. The germline V gene encodes CDR1 ENHRY and CDR2 SYGVKD. V shed 0 bases and J shed 2 bases, with 7 bases lying between them. CDR3 length equals 15 residues.

The rearrangement links TRBV7-3 to TRBJ2-7; 9 nucleotides line up with TRBD2. With 5 bases clipped from V and 1 base from J, the junction kept 3 bases outside the gene matches. Germline V gene lookup returns CDR1 SGHTA and CDR2 FQGTGA. The CDR3 contains 14 residues. The CDR3 DNA reads TGTGCCAGCAGCGAGACTAGCGGATCCTACGAGCAGTACTTC. Protein product: CASSETSGSYEQYF. Variable domain in full (rest from reference TRBV7-3 and TRBJ2-7): GAGVSQTPSNKVTEKGKYVELRCDPISGHTALYWYRQSLGQGPEFLIYFQGTGAADDSGLPNDRFFAVRPEGSVSTLKIQRTERGDSAVYLCASSETSGSYEQYFGPGTRLTVT.

This chain joins TRBV7-8 and TRBJ2-7, with 11 bases aligning to TRBD2. This CDR3 has 19 residues. The V and J ends lost 1 base and 0 bases, in that order; junction bases with no gene match: 11. Germline V gene data show CDR1 as SGHVS and CDR2 as FQNEAQ. Here the CDR3 reads CASSLGPRLAGRPSYEQYF. CDR3 DNA sequence: TGTGCCAGCAGCTTAGGCCCCCGACTAGCGGGGCGACCCTCCTACGAGCAGTACTTC.

This chain connects TRBV2 to TRBJ1-5; 8 bases map to TRBD1. Trimming cost V 6 bases and J 7 bases; bases outside gene matches: 5. This CDR3 has 13 residues. Germline lookup yields CDR1 SNHLY and CDR2 FYNNEI. The CDR3 DNA sequence: TGTGCCAGCAGACAACAGGGGGTCCAGCCCCAGCATTTT. Amino acid sequence: CASRQQGVQPQHF. The variable domain in full, with the rest retrieved from reference TRBV2 and TRBJ1-5, is EPEVTQTPSHQVTQMGQEVILRCVPISNHLYFYWYRQILGQKVEFLVSFYNNEISEKSEIFDDQFSVERPDGSNFTLKIRSTKLEDSAMYFCASRQQGVQPQHFGDGTRLSIL.

The chain couples TRBV14 to TRBJ1-6; TRBD1 agrees at 7 bases. The germline V gene has CDR1 SGHDN and CDR2 FVKESK. The CDR3 spans 15 residues. Trimming took 2 bases from V and 10 from J; bases not matched to a gene: 8. The CDR3 DNA sequence: TGTGCCAGCAGCCAAACACAGGGGATCGGATCACCCCTCCACTTT. As protein: CASSQTQGIGSPLHF.

The chain links TRBV5-4 to TRBJ1-2; 7 bases fit TRBD1. The CDR3 spans 14 residues. Trimming took 4 bases from V and 1 from J; bases not matched to a gene: 4. Germline lookup yields CDR1 SGHNT and CDR2 YYREEE (reference sequence). The CDR3 DNA reads as TGTGCCAGCAGCCTCCGACAGGGTAACTATGGCTACACCTTC. Amino acid sequence: CASSLRQGNYGYTF.

This clone was found a few times. This chain connects TRBV5-1 to TRBJ1-2, with D uncertain. The length of the CDR3 is 13 residues. Deletions cut 2 bases from V and 2 bases from J, with 7 bases between. Germline lookup yields CDR1 SGHRS and CDR2 YFSETQ. CDR3 sequence: CASSFSGNYGYTF. The CDR3 region has the DNA TGCGCCAGCAGCTTTTCAGGAAACTATGGCTACACCTTC.

The chain uses TRBV7-9 and TRBJ2-3; D may be TRBD1 (6 bases). Between the trimmed V and J ends, which lost 1 base and 3 bases, there was a span of 14 bases. From germline, CDR1 is SEHNR and CDR2 FQNEAQ (reference sequence). The CDR3 sequence is 16 residues long. The CDR3 reads CASSLEGVGWTDTQYF. The CDR3 DNA follows: TGTGCCAGCAGCTTAGAGGGGGTCGGTTGGACAGATACGCAGTATTTT. The full variable domain, with the rest looked up from reference TRBV7-9 and TRBJ2-3, is DTGVSQNPRHKITKRGQNVTFRCDPISEHNRLYWYRQTLGQGPEFLTYFQNEAQLEKSRLLSDRFSAERPKGSFSTLEIQRTEQGDSAMYLCASSLEGVGWTDTQYFGPGTRLTVL.

The rearrangement uses TRBV2 and TRBJ1-6; TRBD1 aligns across 8 bases. Germline-derived CDR1 and CDR2 are SNHLY and FYNNEI. Unmatched junction bases numbered 8, after V lost 7 bases and J lost 6 bases. The CDR3 contains 15 residues. In DNA, the CDR3 is TGTGCCAGCACCCAAGACAGGGGAGGTAATTCACCCCTCCACTTT. Translation gives CASTQDRGGNSPLHF. Supplemented by reference TRBV2 and TRBJ1-6, the full variable domain reads EPEVTQTPSHQVTQMGQEVILRCVPISNHLYFYWYRQILGQKVEFLVSFYNNEISEKSEIFDDQFSVERPDGSNFTLKIRSTKLEDSAMYFCASTQDRGGNSPLHFGNGTRLTVT.